A single sample gave rise to the 2 T cell receptor beta chains below, sequenced in a study of T cell changes during pregnancy in multiple sclerosis. The table came from immunoSEQ multiplex PCR; TCRdb's copy has only in-frame clones and leaves some out. The data contain more than 90,000 clones, almost 95% of them singletons. The sequencing used peripheral blood, collected after pregnancy. These receptors originate from a female donor with multiple sclerosis, enrolled in a pregnancy study.

V usage is TRBV9 and J usage is TRBJ1-2; 9 positions agree with TRBD1. Per germline, CDR1 SGDLS and CDR2 YYNGEE. There are 15 residues in the CDR3. Trimming at V came to 0 bases and at J to 8 bases, leaving 8 bases not matched to a gene. For the CDR3, the DNA is TGTGCCAGCAGCGTAGGTGGAGGACAGGGGATCGGCTACACCTTC. As protein: CASSVGGGQGIGYTF.

This clone was observed once. CDR3 loop: CASRVRGSSYNEQFF. In DNA form, the CDR3 reads TGTGCCAGCAGAGTGCGGGGGAGCTCCTACAATGAGCAGTTCTTC. The gene calls are TRBV5-6 and TRBJ2-1; the match to TRBD2 covers 7 bases. Losses at the gene ends were 5 bases for V and 0 bases for J; bases not matched to a gene: 5. Germline V gene sequence: CDR1 SGHDT, CDR2 YYEEEE. The CDR3 totals 15 residues.